A selection of T cell receptor beta chains follows, all from one sample in a study of T cell repertoires in cytomegalovirus infection. For these TCRs, the target antigens are not known. TCRdb processed the reads anew with MiXCR; each CDR3 protein has one entry. Of about 20,000 distinct CDR3 sequences in the sample, 42% were seen once. The sample consisted of CD8+ T cells from cultured PBMCs, taken from culture after CMV antigen stimulation. These receptors originate from a human donor in good health (CMV status not recorded). Some clones in this sample may be carry-over from other donors' samples. CDR3s include the opening cysteine and the closing phenylalanine or tryptophan. Fields, in order: clone size, V gene, D gene, J gene, CDR3 DNA, CDR3 protein. D genes are given only for firm matches. The size field is filled for only some rows; it gives once, few, many or a size class.

clone_size: .
v_call: TRBV7-6
d_call: .
j_call: TRBJ1-2
cdr3_nt: TGTGCCAGCAGCCCAGGGTCCCTATTAGGCTACACCTTC
cdr3_aa: CASSPGSLLGYTF

clone_size: .
v_call: TRBV12-3/TRBV12-4
d_call: .
j_call: TRBJ2-7
cdr3_nt: TGTGCCAGCAGTTCCGTAACAGGGAAGTCGGCCTACGAGCAGTACTTC
cdr3_aa: CASSSVTGKSAYEQYF

clone_size: few
v_call: TRBV7-3
d_call: TRBD2
j_call: TRBJ2-3
cdr3_nt: TGTGCCAGCAGCCCCAGGGGTCGGGAGGGGGTGGCAGATACGCAGTATTTT
cdr3_aa: CASSPRGREGVADTQYF

clone_size: .
v_call: TRBV24-1
d_call: TRBD2
j_call: TRBJ2-2
cdr3_nt: TGTGCCACCAGTGCCCAAACTAGCGGGAGAGCCGGGGAGCTGTTTTTT
cdr3_aa: CATSAQTSGRAGELFF

clone_size: .
v_call: TRBV5-1
d_call: TRBD1
j_call: TRBJ2-2
cdr3_nt: TGCGCCAGCGACAGGGGAAGTAGTGGAACCGGGGAGCTGTTTTTT
cdr3_aa: CASDRGSSGTGELFF

clone_size: .
v_call: TRBV19
d_call: TRBD1
j_call: TRBJ1-1
cdr3_nt: TGTGCCAGTAGTTTAACCAACGACAGGGGTAAATTTGAAGCTTTCTTT
cdr3_aa: CASSLTNDRGKFEAFF

clone_size: .
v_call: TRBV9
d_call: .
j_call: TRBJ2-7
cdr3_nt: TGTGCCAGCAGCGTAGGGGACCCAAGCTCCTACGAGCAGTACTTC
cdr3_aa: CASSVGDPSSYEQYF

clone_size: .
v_call: TRBV6-1
d_call: TRBD1
j_call: TRBJ1-5
cdr3_nt: TGTGCCAGCAGTTACGGACAGGGGGCAGGACAGCCCCAGCATTTT
cdr3_aa: CASSYGQGAGQPQHF

clone_size: .
v_call: TRBV12-3/TRBV12-4
d_call: .
j_call: TRBJ2-7
cdr3_nt: TGTGCCAGCAGTTACGGCACCGGACACGAGCAGTACTTC
cdr3_aa: CASSYGTGHEQYF

clone_size: .
v_call: TRBV4-3
d_call: .
j_call: TRBJ2-1
cdr3_nt: TGCGCCAGCAGCCAAGTGGGGAATGAGCAGTTCTTC
cdr3_aa: CASSQVGNEQFF

clone_size: .
v_call: TRBV2
d_call: .
j_call: TRBJ2-7
cdr3_nt: TGTGCCAGCAGTGGAGGGACGGGGGAACTCGAGCAGTACTTC
cdr3_aa: CASSGGTGELEQYF

clone_size: .
v_call: TRBV20-1
d_call: TRBD1
j_call: TRBJ1-4
cdr3_nt: TGCAGTGCTCTTCCGGGACAGAGAAATGAAAAACTGTTTTTT
cdr3_aa: CSALPGQRNEKLFF

clone_size: .
v_call: TRBV7-2
d_call: .
j_call: TRBJ2-2
cdr3_nt: TGTGCCAGCAGCTTAGTGGGGGGAGCGACCGGGGAGCTGTTTTTT
cdr3_aa: CASSLVGGATGELFF

clone_size: .
v_call: TRBV7-6
d_call: .
j_call: TRBJ1-3
cdr3_nt: TGTGCCAGCAGCTTAAAGAGCAGGAGCTCTGGAAACACCATATATTTT
cdr3_aa: CASSLKSRSSGNTIYF

clone_size: .
v_call: TRBV7-8
d_call: TRBD1
j_call: TRBJ2-1
cdr3_nt: TGTGCCAGCAGGGGAGGGATAGACAGGGGGTATGAGCAGTTCTTC
cdr3_aa: CASRGGIDRGYEQFF

clone_size: .
v_call: TRBV6-8
d_call: .
j_call: TRBJ1-2
cdr3_nt: TGTGCCAGCAGTCCCCCCAGCAGGGACTATGGCTACACCTTC
cdr3_aa: CASSPPSRDYGYTF

clone_size: .
v_call: TRBV11-3
d_call: .
j_call: TRBJ2-7
cdr3_nt: TGTGCCAGCAGCCAAGGGGCTTCGAGCTCCTACGAGCAGTACTTC
cdr3_aa: CASSQGASSSYEQYF

clone_size: few
v_call: TRBV4-1
d_call: .
j_call: TRBJ1-4
cdr3_nt: TGCGCCAGCAGAAACCTGGGGGACGCAACTAATGAAAAACTGTTTTTT
cdr3_aa: CASRNLGDATNEKLFF

clone_size: .
v_call: TRBV7-6
d_call: .
j_call: TRBJ2-3
cdr3_nt: TGTGCCAGCAGCGACTACGCAGGGGGGGGGACAGATACGCAGTATTTT
cdr3_aa: CASSDYAGGGTDTQYF

clone_size: .
v_call: TRBV2
d_call: .
j_call: TRBJ2-1
cdr3_nt: TGTGCCAGCAGTGGGGAGGGGGGGCCGACATCGGATGAGCAGTTCTTC
cdr3_aa: CASSGEGGPTSDEQFF

clone_size: many
v_call: TRBV7-2
d_call: .
j_call: TRBJ2-2
cdr3_nt: TGTGCCAGCAGCTTTTACCGTGAAGGGGAGCTGTTTTTT
cdr3_aa: CASSFYREGELFF

clone_size: .
v_call: TRBV28
d_call: .
j_call: TRBJ1-2
cdr3_nt: TGTGCCAGCAGTTTAGGAGGGTTTGGCTACACCTTC
cdr3_aa: CASSLGGFGYTF

clone_size: .
v_call: TRBV24-1
d_call: .
j_call: TRBJ1-1
cdr3_nt: TGTGCCACCAGTGGTGGAACGGACAAGAACACTGAAGCTTTCTTT
cdr3_aa: CATSGGTDKNTEAFF

clone_size: few
v_call: TRBV19
d_call: TRBD2
j_call: TRBJ2-1
cdr3_nt: TGTGCCAGTAGTGTAACTAGCGGGGTTGACTCCTACAATGAGCAGTTCTTC
cdr3_aa: CASSVTSGVDSYNEQFF

clone_size: .
v_call: TRBV7-6
d_call: .
j_call: TRBJ1-6
cdr3_nt: TGTGCCAGCAGCCCTAATTTACCCCTCCACTTT
cdr3_aa: CASSPNLPLHF

clone_size: .
v_call: TRBV4-2
d_call: TRBD2
j_call: TRBJ2-5
cdr3_nt: TGTGCCAGCAGCCAAGCAATAAGCGGACTAGCGGTTCAAGAGACCCAGTACTTC
cdr3_aa: CASSQAISGLAVQETQYF

clone_size: .
v_call: TRBV27
d_call: .
j_call: TRBJ1-5
cdr3_nt: TGTGCCAGCAGTTTATCCAGTTATAGCAATCAGCCCCAGCATTTT
cdr3_aa: CASSLSSYSNQPQHF